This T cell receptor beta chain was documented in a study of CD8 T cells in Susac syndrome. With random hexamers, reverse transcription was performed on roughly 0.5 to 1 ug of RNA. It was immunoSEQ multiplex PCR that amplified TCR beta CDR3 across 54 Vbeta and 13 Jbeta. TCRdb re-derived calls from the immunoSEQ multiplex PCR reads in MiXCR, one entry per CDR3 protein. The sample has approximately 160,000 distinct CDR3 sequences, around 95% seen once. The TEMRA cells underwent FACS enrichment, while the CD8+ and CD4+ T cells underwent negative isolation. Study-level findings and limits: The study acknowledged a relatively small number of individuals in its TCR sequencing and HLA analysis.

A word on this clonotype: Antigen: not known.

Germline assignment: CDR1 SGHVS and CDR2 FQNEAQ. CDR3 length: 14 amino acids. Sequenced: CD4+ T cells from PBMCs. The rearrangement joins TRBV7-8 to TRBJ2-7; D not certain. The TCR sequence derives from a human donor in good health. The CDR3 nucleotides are TGTTTTTTTTTCAAGCAGAAGACGGCATACGAGCAGTACTTC. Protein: CFFFKQKTAYEQYF. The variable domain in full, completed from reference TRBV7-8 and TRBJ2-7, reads GAGVSQSPRYKVAKRGQDVALRCDPISGHVSLFWYQQALGQGPEFLTYFQNEAQLDKSGLPSDRFFAERPEGSVSTLKIQRTQQEDSAVYLCFFFKQKTAYEQYFGPGTRLTVT.